This T cell receptor beta chain came from a study of blood T cell repertoires in COVID-19. Recruited during active infection, patients (from Seattle) were subsequently followed longitudinally. In the authors' workflow: Using reference gene primer amplification, nucleated cell counts were estimated. The method was immunoSEQ multiplex PCR; TCRdb's version includes in-frame clones alone and lacks a portion of them. The D gene and trimming were derived from the DNA, and the V and J assignments and clone size from that table. There are roughly 200,000 clones in the sample; 80% to 85% occur only once, and 12% lies in the top ten. Losses at the gene ends were 1 base for V and 4 bases for J; bases not matched to a gene: 4. Looked up from germline, CDR1 is SNHLY and CDR2 is FYNNEI. CDR3 size: 15 residues.

Sequencing was done on a sample of peripheral blood. The sequence came from a woman aged 80 or over with COVID-19, enrolled during active disease. This chain links TRBV2 with TRBJ2-1; 7 bases fit TRBD2. CDR3 loop: CASSEELADYNEQFF. The DNA of the CDR3 is TGTGCCAGCAGTGAAGAGCTAGCGGATTACAATGAGCAGTTCTTC.